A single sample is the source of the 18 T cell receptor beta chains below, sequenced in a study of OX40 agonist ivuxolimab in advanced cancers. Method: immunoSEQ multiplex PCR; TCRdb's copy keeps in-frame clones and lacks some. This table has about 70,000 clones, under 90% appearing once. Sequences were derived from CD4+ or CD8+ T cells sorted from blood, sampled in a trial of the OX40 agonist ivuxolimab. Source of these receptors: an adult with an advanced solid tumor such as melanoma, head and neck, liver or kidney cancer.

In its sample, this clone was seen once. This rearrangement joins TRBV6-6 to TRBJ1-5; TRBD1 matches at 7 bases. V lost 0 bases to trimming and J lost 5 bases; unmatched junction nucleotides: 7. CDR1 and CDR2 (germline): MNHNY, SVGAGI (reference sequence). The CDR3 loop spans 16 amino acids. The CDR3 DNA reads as TGTGCCAGCAGTTACTCGACAAGGGGGCGCGATCAGCCCCAGCATTTT. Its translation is CASSYSTRGRDQPQHF.

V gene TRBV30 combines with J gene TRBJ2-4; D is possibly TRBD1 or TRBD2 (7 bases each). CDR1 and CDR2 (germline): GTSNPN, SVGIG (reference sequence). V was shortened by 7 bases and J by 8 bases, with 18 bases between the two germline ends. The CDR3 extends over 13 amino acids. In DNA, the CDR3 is TGTGCCTTCATGACAGGGACTAAAGACATTCAGTACTTC. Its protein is CAFMTGTKDIQYF.

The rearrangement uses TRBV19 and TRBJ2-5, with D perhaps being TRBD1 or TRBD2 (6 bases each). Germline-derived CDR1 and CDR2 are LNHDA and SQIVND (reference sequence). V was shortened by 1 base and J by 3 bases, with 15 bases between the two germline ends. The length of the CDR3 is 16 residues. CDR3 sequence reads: CASSIGGAAGEETQYF. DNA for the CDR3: TGTGCCAGTAGTATAGGGGGGGCGGCAGGGGAAGAGACCCAGTACTTC. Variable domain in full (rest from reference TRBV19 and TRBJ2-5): DGGITQSPKYLFRKEGQNVTLSCEQNLNHDAMYWYRQDPGQGLRLIYYSQIVNDFQKGDIAEGYSVSREKKESFPLTVTSAQKNPTAFYLCASSIGGAAGEETQYFGPGTRLLVL.

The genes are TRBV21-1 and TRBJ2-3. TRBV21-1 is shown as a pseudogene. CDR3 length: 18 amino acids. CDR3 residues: CASSNSHLQFAGTDTQYF. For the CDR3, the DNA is TGTGCCAGCAGCAATAGTCACTTGCAGTTCGCTGGCACAGATACGCAGTATTTT.

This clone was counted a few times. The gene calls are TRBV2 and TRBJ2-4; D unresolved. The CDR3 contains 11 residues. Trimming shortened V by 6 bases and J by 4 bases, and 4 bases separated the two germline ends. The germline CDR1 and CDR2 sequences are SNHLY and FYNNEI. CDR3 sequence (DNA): TGTGCCAGCAGCGAGAAAAACATTCAGTACTTC. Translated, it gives CASSEKNIQYF.

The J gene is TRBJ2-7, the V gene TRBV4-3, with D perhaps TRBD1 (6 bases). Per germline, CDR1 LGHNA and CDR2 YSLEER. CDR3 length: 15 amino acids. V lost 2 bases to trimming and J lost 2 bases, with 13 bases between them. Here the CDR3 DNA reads TGCGCCAGCAGCCAACGGGTCAGGGGTCCCTACGAGCAGTACTTC. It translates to CASSQRVRGPYEQYF.

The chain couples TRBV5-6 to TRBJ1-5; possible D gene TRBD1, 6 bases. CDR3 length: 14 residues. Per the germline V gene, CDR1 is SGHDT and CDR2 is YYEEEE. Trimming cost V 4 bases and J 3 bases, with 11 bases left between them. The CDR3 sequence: CASSPPGHNQPQHF. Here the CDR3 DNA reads TGTGCCAGCAGCCCACCGGGACACAATCAGCCCCAGCATTTT.

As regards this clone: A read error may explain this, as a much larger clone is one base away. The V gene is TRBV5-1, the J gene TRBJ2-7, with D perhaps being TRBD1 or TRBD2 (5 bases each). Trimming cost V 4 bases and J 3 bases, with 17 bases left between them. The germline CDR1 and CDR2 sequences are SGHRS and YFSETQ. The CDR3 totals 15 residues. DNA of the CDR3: TGCGCCAGCAGCCCCGGGGCTAGCCCCCTCTACGAGCAGTACTTC. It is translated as CASSPGASPLYEQYF.

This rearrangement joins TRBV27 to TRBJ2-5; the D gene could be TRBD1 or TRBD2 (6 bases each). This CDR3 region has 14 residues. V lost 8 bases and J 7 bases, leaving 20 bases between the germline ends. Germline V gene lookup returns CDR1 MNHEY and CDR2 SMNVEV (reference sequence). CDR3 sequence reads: CASRMLGGRGTQYF. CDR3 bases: TGTGCCAGCCGGATGCTGGGGGGCCGAGGGACCCAGTACTTC.

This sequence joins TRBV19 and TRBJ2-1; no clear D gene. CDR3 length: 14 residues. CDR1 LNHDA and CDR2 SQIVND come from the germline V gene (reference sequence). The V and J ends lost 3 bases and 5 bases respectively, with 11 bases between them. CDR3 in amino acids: CASSINSPDNEQFF. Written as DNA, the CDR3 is TGTGCCAGTAGTATTAACAGCCCTGACAATGAGCAGTTCTTC.

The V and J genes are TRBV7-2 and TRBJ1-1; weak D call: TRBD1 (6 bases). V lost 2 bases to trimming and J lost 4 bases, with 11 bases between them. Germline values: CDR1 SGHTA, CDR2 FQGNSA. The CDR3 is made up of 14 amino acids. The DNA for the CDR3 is TGTGCCAGCAGCTTACTAGGGGGGGGCACTGAAGCTTTCTTT. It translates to CASSLLGGGTEAFF.

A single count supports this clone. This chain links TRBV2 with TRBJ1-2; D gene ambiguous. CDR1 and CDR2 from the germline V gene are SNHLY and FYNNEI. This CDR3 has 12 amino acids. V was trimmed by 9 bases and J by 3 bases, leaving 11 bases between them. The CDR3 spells CASSTDHYGYTF. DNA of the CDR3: TGTGCCAGTTCTACAGACCACTATGGCTACACCTTC.

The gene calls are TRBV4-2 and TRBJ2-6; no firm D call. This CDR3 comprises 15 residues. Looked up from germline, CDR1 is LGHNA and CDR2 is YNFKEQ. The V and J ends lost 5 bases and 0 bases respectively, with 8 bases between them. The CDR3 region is CASSMEVSGANVLTF. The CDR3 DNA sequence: TGTGCCAGCAGCATGGAAGTCTCTGGGGCCAACGTCCTGACTTTC.

The CDR3 nucleotides read TGTGCCAGCAGCTTGGGGGGGCGCTCCTACGAGCAGTACTTC. Residues: CASSLGGRSYEQYF. The chain joins TRBV5-6 to TRBJ2-5; possibly TRBD1 for D (6 bases). The DNA end is a closer match to TRBJ2-7, so the J assignment may be wrong. Germline lookup yields CDR1 SGHDT and CDR2 YYEEEE. CDR3 length: 14 residues.

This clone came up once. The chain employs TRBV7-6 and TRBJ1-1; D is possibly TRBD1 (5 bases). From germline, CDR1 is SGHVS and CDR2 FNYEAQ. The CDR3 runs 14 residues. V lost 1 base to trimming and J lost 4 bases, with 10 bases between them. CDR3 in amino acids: CASSLGRAGTEAFF. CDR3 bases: TGTGCCAGCAGCTTAGGCAGGGCTGGCACTGAAGCTTTCTTT.

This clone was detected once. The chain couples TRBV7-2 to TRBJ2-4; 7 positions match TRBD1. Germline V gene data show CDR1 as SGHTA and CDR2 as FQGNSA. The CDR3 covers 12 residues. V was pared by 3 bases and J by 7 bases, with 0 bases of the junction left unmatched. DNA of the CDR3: TGTGCCAGCAGCTTGACAGGGAACATTCAGTACTTC. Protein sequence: CASSLTGNIQYF.

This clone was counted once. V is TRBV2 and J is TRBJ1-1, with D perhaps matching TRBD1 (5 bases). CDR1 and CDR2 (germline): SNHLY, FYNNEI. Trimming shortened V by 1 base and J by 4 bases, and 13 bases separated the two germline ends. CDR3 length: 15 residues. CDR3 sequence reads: CASSEVGTIGTEAFF. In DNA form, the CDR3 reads TGTGCCAGCAGTGAAGTTGGGACGATCGGCACTGAAGCTTTCTTT.

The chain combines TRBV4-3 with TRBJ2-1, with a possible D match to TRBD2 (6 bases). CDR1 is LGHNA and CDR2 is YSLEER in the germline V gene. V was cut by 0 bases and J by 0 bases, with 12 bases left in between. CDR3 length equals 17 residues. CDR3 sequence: CASSQDLAYSSYNEQFF. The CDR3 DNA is TGCGCCAGCAGCCAAGATCTAGCGTATAGCTCCTACAATGAGCAGTTCTTC.